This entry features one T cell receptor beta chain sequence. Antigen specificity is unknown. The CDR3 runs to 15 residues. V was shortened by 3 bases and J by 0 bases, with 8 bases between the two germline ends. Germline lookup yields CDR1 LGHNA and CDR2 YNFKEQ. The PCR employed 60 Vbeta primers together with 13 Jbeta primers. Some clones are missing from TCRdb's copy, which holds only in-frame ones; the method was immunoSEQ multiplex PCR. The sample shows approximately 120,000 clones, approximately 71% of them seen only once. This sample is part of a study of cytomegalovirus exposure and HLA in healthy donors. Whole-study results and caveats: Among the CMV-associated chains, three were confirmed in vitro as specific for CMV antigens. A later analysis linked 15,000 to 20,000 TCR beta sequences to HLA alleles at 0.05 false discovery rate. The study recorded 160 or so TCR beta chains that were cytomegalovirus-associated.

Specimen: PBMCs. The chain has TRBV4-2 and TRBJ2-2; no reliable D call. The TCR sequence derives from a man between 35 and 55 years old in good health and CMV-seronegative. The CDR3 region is CASSHFNANTGELFF. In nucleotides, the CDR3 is TGTGCCAGCAGCCATTTTAATGCGAACACCGGGGAGCTGTTTTTT.